Following are 6 T cell receptor beta chains from one sample sequenced in a study of regulatory T cells in long-lasting Graves disease. Documented time point: newly diagnosed GD, antithyroid drugs for less than 3 months. RNA isolated from PBMCs was used to make the TCR library. Construction of TCR beta libraries relied on iRepertoire HTBI primers and on Arm-PCR targeting CDR3 regions. TCRdb reprocessed the multiplex PCR reads via MiXCR and lists one record per CDR3 protein. The profile shows more than 450,000 distinct CDR3 sequences, more than 10% of them singletons. These records were also assigned to another study, of T cells in Graves' hyperthyroidism and ophthalmopathy.

The sequenced sample was peripheral blood mononuclear cells (PBMCs), obtained at new diagnosis, from a patient treated with antithyroid drugs. The receptors originated from a woman under 40 with Graves disease.

The table lists this clonotype with many counts. The chain combines TRBV19 with TRBJ2-3, with TRBD2 as a possible D gene (6 bases). This CDR3 is built from 14 residues. Germline values: CDR1 LNHDA, CDR2 SQIVND (reference sequence). V was shortened by 7 bases and J by 4 bases, with 15 bases between the two germline ends. The CDR3 DNA follows: TGTGCCAGTACGCGGGATAGGGGCGCAGATACGCAGTATTTT. Translated, it gives CASTRDRGADTQYF.

This clonotype was detected only once. Given a much more abundant clone one base away, this may be a read error. DNA for the CDR3: TGTGCCAGCAGTATCTCCCCCGGGACAAGGGTCTACGAGCAGTACTTC. Translating gives CASSISPGTRVYEQYF. J is TRBJ2-7 and V is TRBV27, with TRBD1 as a possible D gene (6 bases). From germline, CDR1 is MNHEY and CDR2 SMNVEV (reference sequence). V dropped 5 bases and J dropped 3 bases, with 20 bases sitting between them. There are 16 residues in the CDR3.

The table lists this clonotype with many counts. The J gene is TRBJ1-1, the V gene TRBV11-3; D may be TRBD1 (5 bases). This CDR3 has 15 residues. Trimming removed 5 bases at V and 1 base at J, with 14 bases between. Per germline, CDR1 SGHNT and CDR2 YENEEA. CDR3 nucleotide sequence: TGTGCCAGCAGCCCCCTTGGGACGGCGAACACTGAAGCTTTCTTT. This gives the protein CASSPLGTANTEAFF. Looking up the rest from reference TRBV11-3 and TRBJ1-1 gives the full variable domain: EAGVVQSPRYKIIEKKQPVAFWCNPISGHNTLYWYLQNLGQGPELLIRYENEEAVDDSQLPKDRFSAERLKGVDSTLKIQPAELGDSAVYLCASSPLGTANTEAFFGQGTRLTVV.

There are many counts of this clonotype. This chain uses TRBV18 with TRBJ2-1; D gene uncertain. The CDR3 covers 15 residues. From germline, CDR1 is KGHSH and CDR2 LQKENI. V was clipped by 6 bases and J by 4 bases, with 16 bases between them. The CDR3 sequence is CASSPLFRLYNEQFF. The CDR3 region has the DNA TGTGCCAGCTCCCCCCTATTCCGACTTTACAATGAGCAGTTCTTC.

This clonotype was recorded many times. The chain uses TRBV9 and TRBJ1-6; D ambiguous. Between the trimmed V and J ends, which lost 4 bases and 8 bases, there was a span of 10 bases. This CDR3 has 13 amino acids. Per the germline V gene, CDR1 is SGDLS and CDR2 is YYNGEE. This chain's CDR3 is CASSRQRDSPLHF. The CDR3 DNA reads as TGTGCCAGCAGCCGTCAAAGGGATTCACCCCTCCACTTT.

The chain is built from TRBV20-1 and TRBJ2-3; 10 nucleotides match TRBD2. V gave up 6 bases and J gave up 5 bases; unmatched junction bases: 2. This CDR3 comprises 12 residues. Germline CDR1 DFQATT, CDR2 SNEGSKA (reference sequence). The CDR3 spells CSAASGGDTQYF. The CDR3 DNA is TGCAGTGCCGCTAGCGGGGGAGATACGCAGTATTTT.